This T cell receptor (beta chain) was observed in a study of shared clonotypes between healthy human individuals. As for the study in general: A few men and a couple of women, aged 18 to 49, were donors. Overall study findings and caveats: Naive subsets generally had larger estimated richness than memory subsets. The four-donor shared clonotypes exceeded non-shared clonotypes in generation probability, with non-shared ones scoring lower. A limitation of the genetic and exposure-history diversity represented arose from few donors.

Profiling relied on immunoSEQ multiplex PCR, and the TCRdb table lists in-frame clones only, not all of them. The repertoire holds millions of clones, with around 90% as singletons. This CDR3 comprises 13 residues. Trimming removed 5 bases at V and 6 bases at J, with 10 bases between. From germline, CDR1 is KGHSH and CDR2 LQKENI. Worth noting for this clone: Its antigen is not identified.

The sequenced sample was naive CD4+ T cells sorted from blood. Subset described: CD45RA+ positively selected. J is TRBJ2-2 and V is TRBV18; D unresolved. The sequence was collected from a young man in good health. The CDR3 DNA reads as TGTGCCAGCTCAGACACCCGCCCCGGGGAGCTGTTTTTT. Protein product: CASSDTRPGELFF.